Below are 10 T cell receptor beta chains sequenced from a single sample in a study of T cells in Graves' hyperthyroidism and ophthalmopathy. RNA transcripts were the template for amplifying TCR beta CDR3 regions. HTBI primers were the set used in a first-round RT-PCR of the TCR CDR3. TCRdb processed the multiplex PCR reads anew with MiXCR; each CDR3 protein has one entry. The top ten hold around 12% of the sample, which has around 600,000 distinct CDR3 sequences, more than 12% seen once. The specimen sequenced was blood. The source of these receptors is a woman aged 50 to 65 with Graves' ophthalmopathy.

This chain joins TRBV10-3 and TRBJ2-7; D remains ambiguous. V lost 0 bases and J 0 bases, leaving 9 bases between the germline ends. CDR3 length: 15 amino acids. Germline CDR1 and CDR2: ENHRY and SYGVKD. CDR3 in amino acids: CAISESGRSSYEQYF. CDR3 DNA sequence: TGTGCCATCAGTGAGTCCGGACGGTCCTCCTACGAGCAGTACTTC.

This clonotype was recorded many times. The rearrangement links TRBV28 to TRBJ2-2; D perhaps matches TRBD2 (6 bases). Deletions cut 7 bases from V and 7 bases from J, with 13 bases between. This CDR3 is built from 13 residues. CDR1 is MDHEN and CDR2 is SYDVKM in the germline V gene. CDR3 loop: CASKTRVGGELFF. CDR3 DNA: TGTGCCAGCAAGACTAGAGTTGGCGGGGAGCTGTTTTTT. The full variable domain, its missing parts supplied by reference TRBV28 and TRBJ2-2, is DVKVTQSSRYLVKRTGEKVFLECVQDMDHENMFWYRQDPGLGLRLIYFSYDVKMKEKGDIPEGYSVSREKKERFSLILESASTNQTSMYLCASKTRVGGELFFGEGSRLTVL.

This clonotype has a handful of counts. This chain joins TRBV27 and TRBJ1-3, with D hard to call. CDR3 size: 13 residues. The ends were cut back, 5 bases at V and 1 base at J, with 6 bases in the middle. Per the germline V gene, CDR1 is MNHEY and CDR2 is SMNVEV (reference sequence). CDR3 nucleotide sequence: TGTGCCAGCAGTGTCGGATCTGGAAACACCATATATTTT. Protein: CASSVGSGNTIYF.

This clonotype was seen a few times. The genes are TRBV20-1 and TRBJ1-4; 8 bases fit TRBD1. Germline CDR1 and CDR2: DFQATT and SNEGSKA (reference sequence). CDR3 size: 12 residues. V trimming: 4 bases; J trimming: 6 bases; junction bases outside the gene matches: 1. CDR3 nucleotides: TGCAGTGCTATGACAGGGGATGAAAAACTGTTTTTT. It translates to CSAMTGDEKLFF.

The table lists this clonotype with many counts. The chain joins TRBV12-3 or TRBV12-4 to TRBJ2-3, with a weak D call TRBD2 (6 bases). Trimming shortened V by 2 bases and J by 4 bases, and 10 bases separated the two germline ends. The CDR3 is made up of 14 amino acids. The CDR3 here is CASSLLAMPDTQYF. The CDR3 DNA reads TGTGCCAGCAGTTTACTAGCGATGCCAGATACGCAGTATTTT.

There are many counts of this clonotype. For the CDR3, the DNA is TGCGCCAGCAGCCAACCGTGGAATGAGCAGTTCTTC. This sequence encodes CASSQPWNEQFF. J is TRBJ2-1 and V is TRBV4-1, with no clear D. Germline assignment: CDR1 MGHRA and CDR2 YSYEKL. V lost 2 bases to trimming and J lost 7 bases, with 6 bases between them. This CDR3 has 12 amino acids.

This clonotype was observed a few times. The J gene is TRBJ2-7, the V gene TRBV6-2 or TRBV6-3; the match to TRBD2 covers 10 bases. Germline V lookup: CDR1 MNHEY, CDR2 SVGEGT. The V segment lost 6 bases and the J segment 3 bases; nucleotides outside the gene matches: 5. The CDR3 is 14 residues long. CDR3 coding DNA: TGTGCCAGCAGCACTAGCGGGGCCGTCTACGAGCAGTACTTC. Translating it yields CASSTSGAVYEQYF.

The V call is TRBV5-1, the J call TRBJ2-7; D unclear. Germline lookup yields CDR1 SGHRS and CDR2 YFSETQ. This CDR3 spans 12 amino acids. Trimming took off 5 bases at V and 5 bases at J, with 11 bases between the two ends. The CDR3 region has the DNA TGCGCCAGCAGACCGAACACGAACGAGCAGTACTTC. Translating it yields CASRPNTNEQYF.

The chain uses TRBV7-9 and TRBJ2-2; 8 nucleotides align to TRBD2. The ends lost 1 base at V and 0 bases at J; junction bases unmatched: 7. CDR3 length: 18 residues. Germline lookup yields CDR1 SEHNR and CDR2 FQNEAQ (reference sequence). CDR3 DNA sequence: TGTGCCAGCAGCTTAGTTGCTAGCGGGTTCGCGAACACCGGGGAGCTGTTTTTT. Protein: CASSLVASGFANTGELFF.

This chain uses TRBV24-1 with TRBJ2-3; maybe TRBD2 (6 bases). The CDR3 extends over 13 amino acids. Trimming cost V 1 base and J 10 bases, with 11 bases left between them. Germline V gene sequence: CDR1 KGHDR, CDR2 SFDVKD. The CDR3 sequence is CATSDFGGWPQYF. CDR3 sequence (DNA): TGTGCCACCAGTGATTTTGGAGGGTGGCCGCAGTATTTT.